These 8 T cell receptor beta chains came from one sample sequenced in a study of T cells in women clearing cervical HPV infection. Only in-frame clones appear in the TCRdb table, and some are missing; sequencing was by immunoSEQ multiplex PCR. The sample table sets out tens of thousands of clones. Input material: blood buffy coat. The origin of the receptors is a woman between 18 and 70 years old with a cervical HPV16 infection that either progressed to CIN3+ or cleared (not recorded which).

For this clone: The DNA ends 3 residues before the CDR3 does, and the rest of the CDR3 is filled in from the germline J gene. The chain has TRBV2 and TRBJ1-6; tentatively, D is TRBD1 (6 bases). With 6 bases removed from V and 7 bases from J, the gap between germline ends came to 19 bases. CDR1 is SNHLY, CDR2 FYNNEI, per germline. This CDR3 is 16 amino acids long. CDR3: CASSVHRERLNSPLHF. The covered CDR3 bases are TGTGCCAGCAGCGTACACAGGGAAAGGTTAAATTCACCC.

Comment on this clone: The read stops 3 residues short of the end of the CDR3; the missing end is completed from the germline J gene. The chain carries TRBV20-1 and TRBJ2-7, with D perhaps matching TRBD1 (6 bases). Trimming shortened V by 6 bases and J by 2 bases, and 14 bases separated the two germline ends. There are 13 residues in the CDR3. Germline CDR1 DFQATT, CDR2 SNEGSKA (reference sequence). CDR3 DNA (partial): TGCAGTGCCCCGGGACACACGACCTACGAG. Its translation is CSAPGHTTYE. The whole CDR3 protein reads CSAPGHTTYEQYF.

Regarding this clone: The observed sequence ends 3 residues before the CDR3 terminus, with the missing tail filled in from the germline J gene. The J gene is TRBJ2-3, the V gene TRBV19; D gene ambiguous. Trimming shortened V by 4 bases and J by 0 bases, and 11 bases separated the two germline ends. The CDR3 is 15 amino acids. CDR1 and CDR2 from the germline V gene are LNHDA and SQIVND (reference sequence). CDR3 bases read: TGTGCCAGTAGTAACTTGGTCGGTAGCACAGATACG. This translates into CASSNLVGSTDT. The whole CDR3 region reads CASSNLVGSTDTQYF.

Concerning this clone: From the germline J gene comes the end of the CDR3, since the read stops 3 residues before it. The genes are TRBV20-1 and TRBJ1-1; 8 nucleotides line up with TRBD1. This CDR3 spans 14 amino acids. Trimming at V came to 3 bases and at J to 4 bases, leaving 7 bases not matched to a gene. Per the germline V gene, CDR1 is DFQATT and CDR2 is SNEGSKA (reference sequence). CDR3 DNA (partial): TGCAGTGCTAGGACAGGGGCGGTCGGCACTGAA. Translating gives CSARTGAVGTE. In full, the CDR3 is CSARTGAVGTEAFF.

Worth noting for this clone: The read comes to an end 3 residues before the CDR3 does, leaving the germline J gene to fill in the end. The chain has TRBV18 and TRBJ1-4; D possibly corresponds to TRBD1 (5 bases). The CDR3 totals 15 residues. Per the germline V gene, CDR1 is KGHSH and CDR2 is LQKENI. Incomplete CDR3 DNA: TGTGCCAGCTCACTTCAGGGTCCTGGGGCCAACGTA. It yields the protein CASSLQGPGANV. The full CDR3 sequence reads CASSLQGPGANVLFF.

Concerning this clone: Coverage ceases 3 residues before the CDR3 finishes, and the germline J gene fills in the end. V and J are TRBV2 and TRBJ1-6; no clear D gene. With 8 bases removed from V and 8 bases from J, the gap between germline ends came to 19 bases. CDR3 length equals 15 residues. CDR1 is SNHLY and CDR2 is FYNNEI in the germline V gene. The CDR3 here is CASGTVHPADSPLHF. Incomplete CDR3 DNA: TGTGCCAGCGGTACGGTACACCCAGCGGATTCACCC.

On this clone itself: The read terminates 3 residues before the CDR3 end, so the remaining end is supplied by the germline J gene. This rearrangement joins TRBV2 to TRBJ2-7; D uncertain. This CDR3 has 13 residues. Germline values: CDR1 SNHLY, CDR2 FYNNEI. V was clipped by 5 bases and J by 2 bases, with 10 bases between them. This CDR3 is CASSLSPTYEQYF. The DNA read from the CDR3 is TGTGCCAGCAGTTTAAGCCCCACCTACGAG.

CDR3 DNA (partial): TGTGCCAGCGGACTAACGGGACAGGATTACAATGAG. It codes for CASGLTGQDYNE. In full, the CDR3 reads CASGLTGQDYNEQFF. The chain employs TRBV5-4 and TRBJ2-1; 8 bases match TRBD1. The read stops 3 residues short of the end of the CDR3; the missing end is completed from the germline J gene. V lost 7 bases, J lost 4 bases, and 10 bases stayed unmatched. Germline V lookup: CDR1 SGHNT, CDR2 YYREEE (reference sequence). The length of the CDR3 is 15 residues.